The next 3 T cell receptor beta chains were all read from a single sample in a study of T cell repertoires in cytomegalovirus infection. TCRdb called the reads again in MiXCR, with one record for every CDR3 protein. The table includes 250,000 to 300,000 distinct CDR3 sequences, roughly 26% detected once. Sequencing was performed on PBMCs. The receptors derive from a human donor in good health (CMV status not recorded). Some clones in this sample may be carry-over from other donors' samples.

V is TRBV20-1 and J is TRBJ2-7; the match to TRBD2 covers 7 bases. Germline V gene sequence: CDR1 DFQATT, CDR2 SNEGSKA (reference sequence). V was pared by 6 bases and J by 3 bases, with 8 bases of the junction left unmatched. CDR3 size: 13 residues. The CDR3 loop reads CSAHKAGNYEQYF. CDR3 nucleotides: TGCAGTGCGCATAAAGCGGGAAACTACGAGCAGTACTTC.

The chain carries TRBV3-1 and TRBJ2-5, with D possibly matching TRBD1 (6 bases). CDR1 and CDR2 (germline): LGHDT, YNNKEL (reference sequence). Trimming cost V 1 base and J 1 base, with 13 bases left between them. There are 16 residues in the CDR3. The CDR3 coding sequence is TGTGCCAGCAGCCAAGGGTCTGGACAGTTCCAAGAGACCCAGTACTTC. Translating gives CASSQGSGQFQETQYF.

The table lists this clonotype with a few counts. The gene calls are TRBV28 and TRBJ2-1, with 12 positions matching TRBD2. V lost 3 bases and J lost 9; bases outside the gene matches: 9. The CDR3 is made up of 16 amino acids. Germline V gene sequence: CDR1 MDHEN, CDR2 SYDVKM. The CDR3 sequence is CASSFSASGRAGEQFF. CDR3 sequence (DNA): TGTGCCAGCAGTTTTTCGGCTAGCGGGAGGGCCGGTGAGCAGTTCTTC.